This T cell receptor (beta chain) was sequenced for a study of cytomegalovirus exposure and HLA in healthy donors. For the study at large: The 120 validation repertoires, a later analysis reported, used the same platform as the 600 to 700 repertoires from the first cohort.

This table comes from immunoSEQ multiplex PCR, and its TCRdb copy is limited to in-frame clones, with some not included. The repertoire holds about 57,000 clones, roughly 93% seen once, with approximately 6.3% in the top ten. Whole-study findings and limits: Some public TCRs appeared in many individuals, while most sequences were rare. The study recorded 150 to 200 TCR beta chains that were cytomegalovirus-associated.

About this clone: Its specificity is unknown.

The germline V gene encodes CDR1 SGHKS and CDR2 YYEKEE (reference sequence). V was trimmed by 5 bases and J by 0 bases, leaving 18 bases between them. There are 16 residues in the CDR3. Sequencing used PBMCs. V is TRBV5-5 and J is TRBJ2-7; weak D call: TRBD1 (6 bases). The source is a woman under 30 in good health and CMV-seronegative. For the CDR3, the DNA is TGTGCCAGCAGGAAAACGACAGGCCCTAGCTCCTACGAGCAGTACTTC. Its protein product is CASRKTTGPSSYEQYF.